The clone carrying this TCR beta chain showed up just a few times. What it binds is unknown. This sample was taken from a study of CD8+ T cells in alopecia areata. Regarding the study as a whole: Tissue-resident alphabeta T cells belonging to normal skin likewise get sequenced within scalp specimens. Alopecia totalis/universalis scalp especially showed more expanded CD8+ clones than normal scalp.

Extraction and reverse transcription of RNA yielded cDNA as the sequencing template. Profiled with immunoSEQ multiplex PCR; TCRdb holds only in-frame clones, not every one. The data show 100,000 to 150,000 clones, around 64% seen once. Germline CDR1 is MNHEY and CDR2 is SVGAGI. CDR3 length equals 12 residues. Trimming took off 4 bases at V and 6 bases at J, with 9 bases between the two ends. The chain carries TRBV6-5 and TRBJ1-2; D is ambiguous. This clonotype originated in a human donor in good health. The specimen was CD4+ T cells sorted from blood. The CDR3 DNA follows: TGTGCCAGCAGTTTGACCCCCCATGGCTACACCTTC. Protein sequence: CASSLTPHGYTF.